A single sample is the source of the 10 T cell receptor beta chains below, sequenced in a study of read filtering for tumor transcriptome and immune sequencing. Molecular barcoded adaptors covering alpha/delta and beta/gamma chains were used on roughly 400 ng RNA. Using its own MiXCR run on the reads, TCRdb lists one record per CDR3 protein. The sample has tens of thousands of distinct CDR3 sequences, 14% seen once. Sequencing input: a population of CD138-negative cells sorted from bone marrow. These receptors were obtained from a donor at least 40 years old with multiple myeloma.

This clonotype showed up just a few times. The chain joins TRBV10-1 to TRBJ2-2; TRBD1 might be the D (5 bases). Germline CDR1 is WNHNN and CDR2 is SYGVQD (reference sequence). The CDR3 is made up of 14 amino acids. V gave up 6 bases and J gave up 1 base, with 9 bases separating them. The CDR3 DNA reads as TGCGCCAGCAGGGACACAGGGAACACCGGGGAGCTGTTTTTT. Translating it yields CASRDTGNTGELFF.

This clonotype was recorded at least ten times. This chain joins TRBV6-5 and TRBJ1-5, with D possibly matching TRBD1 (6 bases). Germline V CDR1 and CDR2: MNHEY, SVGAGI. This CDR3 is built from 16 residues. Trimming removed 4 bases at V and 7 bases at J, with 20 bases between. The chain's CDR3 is CASSSQTGTGRQPQHF. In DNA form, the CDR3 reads TGTGCCAGCAGTTCGCAGACAGGTACCGGTAGGCAGCCCCAGCATTTT.

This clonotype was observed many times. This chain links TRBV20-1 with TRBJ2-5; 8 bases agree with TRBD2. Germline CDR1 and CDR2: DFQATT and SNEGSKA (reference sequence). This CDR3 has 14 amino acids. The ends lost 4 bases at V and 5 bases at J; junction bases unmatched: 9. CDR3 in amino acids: CSAKPLAGLETQYF. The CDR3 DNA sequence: TGCAGTGCTAAACCCTTAGCGGGATTGGAGACCCAGTACTTC.

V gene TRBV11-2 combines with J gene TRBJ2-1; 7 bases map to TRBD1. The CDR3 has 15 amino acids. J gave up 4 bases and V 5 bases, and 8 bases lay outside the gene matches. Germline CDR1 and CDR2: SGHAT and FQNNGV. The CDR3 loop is CASSPRQGQYNEQFF. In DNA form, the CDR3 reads TGTGCCAGCAGCCCCCGACAGGGTCAGTACAATGAGCAGTTCTTC.

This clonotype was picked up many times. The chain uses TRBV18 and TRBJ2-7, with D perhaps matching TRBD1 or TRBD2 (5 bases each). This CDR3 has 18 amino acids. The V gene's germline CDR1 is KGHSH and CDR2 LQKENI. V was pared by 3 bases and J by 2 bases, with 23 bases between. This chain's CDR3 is CASSPSSYEGRHPYEQYF. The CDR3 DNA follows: TGTGCCAGCTCACCGTCCTCCTATGAGGGGCGGCACCCCTACGAGCAGTACTTC.

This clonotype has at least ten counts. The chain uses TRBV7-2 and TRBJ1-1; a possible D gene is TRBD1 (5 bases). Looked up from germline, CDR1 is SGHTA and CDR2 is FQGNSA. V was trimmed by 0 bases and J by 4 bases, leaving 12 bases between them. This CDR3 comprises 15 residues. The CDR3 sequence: CASSLAGAASTEAFF. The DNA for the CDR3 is TGTGCCAGCAGCTTAGCAGGGGCTGCAAGCACTGAAGCTTTCTTT.

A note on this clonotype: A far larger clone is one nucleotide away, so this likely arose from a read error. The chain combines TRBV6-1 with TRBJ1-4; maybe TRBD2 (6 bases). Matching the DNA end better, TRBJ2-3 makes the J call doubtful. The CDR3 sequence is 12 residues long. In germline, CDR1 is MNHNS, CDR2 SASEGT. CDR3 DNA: TGTGCCAGCAGTGGCGTGCGGGGTGCGCAGTATTTT. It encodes CASSGVRGAQYF.

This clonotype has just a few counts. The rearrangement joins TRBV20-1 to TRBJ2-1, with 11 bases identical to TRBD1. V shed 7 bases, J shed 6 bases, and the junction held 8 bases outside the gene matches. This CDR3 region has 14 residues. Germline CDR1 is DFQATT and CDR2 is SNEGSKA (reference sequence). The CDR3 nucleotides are TGCAGTGTTAAAACCGGGACAGGGGGCAATGAGCAGTTCTTC. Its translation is CSVKTGTGGNEQFF.

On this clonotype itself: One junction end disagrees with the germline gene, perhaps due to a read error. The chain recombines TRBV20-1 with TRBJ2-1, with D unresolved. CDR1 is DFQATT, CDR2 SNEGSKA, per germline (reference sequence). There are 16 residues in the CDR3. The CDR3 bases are TGCAGTGCTAGATCAGTTCTGGCGAGTGAGTACAATGAGCAATTCTTC. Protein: CSARSVLASEYNEQFF.

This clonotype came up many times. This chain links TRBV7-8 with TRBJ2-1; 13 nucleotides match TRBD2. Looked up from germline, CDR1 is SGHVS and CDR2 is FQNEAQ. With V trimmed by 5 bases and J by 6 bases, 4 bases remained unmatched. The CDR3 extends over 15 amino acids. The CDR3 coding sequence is TGTGCCAGCAGCACAGGGACTAGCGGGACCAATGAGCAGTTCTTC. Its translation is CASSTGTSGTNEQFF. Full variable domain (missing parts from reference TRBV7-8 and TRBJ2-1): GAGVSQSPRYKVAKRGQDVALRCDPISGHVSLFWYQQALGQGPEFLTYFQNEAQLDKSGLPSDRFFAERPEGSVSTLKIQRTQQEDSAVYLCASSTGTSGTNEQFFGPGTRLTVL.